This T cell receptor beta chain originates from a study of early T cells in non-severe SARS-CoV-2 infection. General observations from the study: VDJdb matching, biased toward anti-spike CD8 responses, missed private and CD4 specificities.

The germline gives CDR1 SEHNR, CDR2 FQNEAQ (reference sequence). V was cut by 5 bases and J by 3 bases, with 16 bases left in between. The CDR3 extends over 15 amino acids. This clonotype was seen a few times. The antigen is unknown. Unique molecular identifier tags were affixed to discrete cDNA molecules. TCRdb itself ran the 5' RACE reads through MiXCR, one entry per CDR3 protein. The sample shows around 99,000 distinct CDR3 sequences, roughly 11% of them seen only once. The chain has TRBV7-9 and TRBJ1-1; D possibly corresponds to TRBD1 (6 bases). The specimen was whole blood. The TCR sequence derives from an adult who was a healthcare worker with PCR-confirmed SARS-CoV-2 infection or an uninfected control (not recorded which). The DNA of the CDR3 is TGTGCCAGCAGCCCGAGTCCGACAGGAGACACTGAAGCTTTCTTT. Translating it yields CASSPSPTGDTEAFF. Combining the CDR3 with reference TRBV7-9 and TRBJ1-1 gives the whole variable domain DTGVSQNPRHKITKRGQNVTFRCDPISEHNRLYWYRQTLGQGPEFLTYFQNEAQLEKSRLLSDRFSAERPKGSFSTLEIQRTEQGDSAMYLCASSPSPTGDTEAFFGQGTRLTVV.